Listed below are T cell receptor beta chains from one sample, sequenced in a study of human T cells and chemical hapten exposure. TCRdb called the RACE reads again in MiXCR, with one record for every CDR3 protein. In the table there are more than 60,000 distinct CDR3 sequences, approximately 8% of which are singletons. The source material was whole blood. The receptors were gathered from a male donor in good health. Some clones in this sample may be carry-over from other donors' samples. The CDR3 runs from the conserved cysteine through the conserved F or W. Each record gives: J gene, V gene, CDR3 protein.

j_call: TRBJ2-1; v_call: TRBV20-1; cdr3_aa: CSALPGTSGSGQFF
j_call: TRBJ2-7; v_call: TRBV19; cdr3_aa: CASSTGRRGSYEQYF
j_call: TRBJ2-1; v_call: TRBV4-1; cdr3_aa: CATNQGDRNEQFF
j_call: TRBJ1-4; v_call: TRBV11-2; cdr3_aa: CASSFDTSNEKLFF
j_call: TRBJ2-5; v_call: TRBV6-1; cdr3_aa: CASSEASGTGRETQYF
j_call: TRBJ2-3; v_call: TRBV9; cdr3_aa: CASSVGLAGVTDTQYF
j_call: TRBJ2-3; v_call: TRBV12-3/TRBV12-4; cdr3_aa: CASSRRGQHTDTQYF
j_call: TRBJ1-3; v_call: TRBV12-3/TRBV12-4; cdr3_aa: CASSFRGSIATIYF
j_call: TRBJ1-4; v_call: TRBV27; cdr3_aa: CASKGHFNEKLFF
j_call: TRBJ2-3; v_call: TRBV6-5; cdr3_aa: CASSPRRSADTQYF
j_call: TRBJ1-5; v_call: TRBV12-3/TRBV12-4; cdr3_aa: CASSFGRGGYSNQPQHF
j_call: TRBJ1-6; v_call: TRBV7-9; cdr3_aa: CASSLTGDGNSPLHF
j_call: TRBJ1-1; v_call: TRBV7-8; cdr3_aa: CASSLEVQTFEGANTEAFF
j_call: TRBJ1-1; v_call: TRBV12-3/TRBV12-4; cdr3_aa: CASSQTGIEAFF
j_call: TRBJ2-1; v_call: TRBV19; cdr3_aa: CASSMPGLALRDEQFF